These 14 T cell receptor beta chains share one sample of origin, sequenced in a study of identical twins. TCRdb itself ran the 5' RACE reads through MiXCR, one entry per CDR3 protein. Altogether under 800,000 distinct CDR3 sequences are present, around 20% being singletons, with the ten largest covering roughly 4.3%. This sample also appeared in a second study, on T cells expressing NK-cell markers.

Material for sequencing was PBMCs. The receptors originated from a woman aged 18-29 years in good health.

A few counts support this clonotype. CDR3 DNA sequence: TGTGCCAGCAGGCGACGGGATGAGCAGTTCTTC. This translates into CASRRRDEQFF. The chain combines TRBV12-3 or TRBV12-4 with TRBJ2-1; D gene unclear. Trimming removed 6 bases at V and 8 bases at J, with 8 bases between. This CDR3 is built from 11 residues.

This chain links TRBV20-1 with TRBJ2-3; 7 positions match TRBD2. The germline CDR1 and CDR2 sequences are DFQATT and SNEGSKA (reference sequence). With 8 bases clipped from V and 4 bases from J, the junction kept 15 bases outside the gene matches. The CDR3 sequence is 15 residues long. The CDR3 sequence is CSSSSIAGASDTQYF. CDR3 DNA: TGCAGTTCGTCCTCCATAGCGGGTGCGTCAGATACGCAGTATTTT.

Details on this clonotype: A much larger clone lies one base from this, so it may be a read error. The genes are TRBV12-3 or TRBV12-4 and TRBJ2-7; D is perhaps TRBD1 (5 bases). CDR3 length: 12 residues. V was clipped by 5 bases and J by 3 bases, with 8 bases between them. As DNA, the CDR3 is TGTGCCAGCAGTGCCCAGGGCTACGAGCAGTACTTC. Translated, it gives CASSAQGYEQYF.

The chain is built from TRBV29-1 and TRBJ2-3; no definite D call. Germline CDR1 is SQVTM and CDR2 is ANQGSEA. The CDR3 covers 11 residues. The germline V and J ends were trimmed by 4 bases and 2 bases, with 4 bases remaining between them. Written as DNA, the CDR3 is TGCAGCGTTGGGTCCACAGATACGCAGTATTTT. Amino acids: CSVGSTDTQYF.

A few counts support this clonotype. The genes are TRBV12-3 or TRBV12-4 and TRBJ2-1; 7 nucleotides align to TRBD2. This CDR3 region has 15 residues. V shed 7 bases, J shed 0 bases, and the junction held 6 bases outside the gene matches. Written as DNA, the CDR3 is TGTGCCAGCACCGCCAGCGGGAACTCCTACAATGAGCAGTTCTTC. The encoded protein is CASTASGNSYNEQFF.

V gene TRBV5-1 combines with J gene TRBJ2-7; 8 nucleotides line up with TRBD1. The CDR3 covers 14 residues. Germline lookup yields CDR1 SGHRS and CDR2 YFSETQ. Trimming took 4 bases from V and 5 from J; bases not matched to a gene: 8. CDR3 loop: CASSAQGAGDEQYF. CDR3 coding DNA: TGCGCCAGCAGCGCGCAGGGGGCCGGGGACGAGCAGTACTTC.

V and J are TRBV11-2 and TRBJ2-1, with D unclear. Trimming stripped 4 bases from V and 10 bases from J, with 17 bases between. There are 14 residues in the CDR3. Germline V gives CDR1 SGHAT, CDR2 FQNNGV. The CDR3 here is CASSSAFGSSEQFF. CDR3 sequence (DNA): TGTGCCAGCAGCTCCGCCTTCGGATCCTCGGAGCAGTTCTTC.

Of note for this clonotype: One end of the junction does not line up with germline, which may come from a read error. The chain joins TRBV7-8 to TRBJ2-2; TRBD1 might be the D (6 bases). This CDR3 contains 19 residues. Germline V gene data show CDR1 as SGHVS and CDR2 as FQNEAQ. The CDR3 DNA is TGTGCCAGCAGCTTAGCTCAGGGGTCCATGACATCGAAAACCGGGGAGCTGTTTTTT. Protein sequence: CASSLAQGSMTSKTGELFF.

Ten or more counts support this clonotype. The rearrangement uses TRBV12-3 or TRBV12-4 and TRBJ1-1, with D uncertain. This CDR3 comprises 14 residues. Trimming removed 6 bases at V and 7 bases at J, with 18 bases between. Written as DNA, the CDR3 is TGTGCCAGCAGAGCCAGCGGAGTCCAACGTGAAGCTTTCTTT. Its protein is CASRASGVQREAFF.

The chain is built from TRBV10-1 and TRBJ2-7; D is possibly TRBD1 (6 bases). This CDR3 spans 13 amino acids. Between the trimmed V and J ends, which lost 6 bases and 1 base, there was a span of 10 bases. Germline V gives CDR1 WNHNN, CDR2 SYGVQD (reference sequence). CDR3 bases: TGCGCCAGCAGGGGGGCCAATTCCTACGAGCAGTACTTC. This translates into CASRGANSYEQYF.

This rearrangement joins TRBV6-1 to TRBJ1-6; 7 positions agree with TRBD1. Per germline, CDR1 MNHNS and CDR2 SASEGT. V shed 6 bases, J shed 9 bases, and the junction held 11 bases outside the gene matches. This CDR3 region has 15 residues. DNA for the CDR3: TGTGCCAGCAGCCTAACAGGGGAGAAGCCTTCACCCCTCCACTTT. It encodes CASSLTGEKPSPLHF.

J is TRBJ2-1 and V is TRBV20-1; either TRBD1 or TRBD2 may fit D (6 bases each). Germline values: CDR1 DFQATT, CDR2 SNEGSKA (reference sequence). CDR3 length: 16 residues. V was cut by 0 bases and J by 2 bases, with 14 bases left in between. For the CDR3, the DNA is TGCAGTGCTAGAGATACCGGGGGCATAGCCTACAATGAGCAGTTCTTC. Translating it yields CSARDTGGIAYNEQFF.

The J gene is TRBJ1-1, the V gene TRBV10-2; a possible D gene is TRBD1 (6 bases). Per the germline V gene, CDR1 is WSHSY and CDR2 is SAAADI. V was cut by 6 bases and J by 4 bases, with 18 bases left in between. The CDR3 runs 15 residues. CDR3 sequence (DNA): TGCGCCAGCAGCCATCCTGGGGGCCGGGGCACTGAAGCTTTCTTT. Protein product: CASSHPGGRGTEAFF.

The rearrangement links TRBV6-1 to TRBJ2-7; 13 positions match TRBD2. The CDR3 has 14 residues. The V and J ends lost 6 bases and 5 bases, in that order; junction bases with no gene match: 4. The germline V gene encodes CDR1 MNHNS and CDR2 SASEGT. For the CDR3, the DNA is TGTGCCAGCAGAAAGGGACTAGCGGGAAACGAGCAGTACTTC. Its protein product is CASRKGLAGNEQYF.